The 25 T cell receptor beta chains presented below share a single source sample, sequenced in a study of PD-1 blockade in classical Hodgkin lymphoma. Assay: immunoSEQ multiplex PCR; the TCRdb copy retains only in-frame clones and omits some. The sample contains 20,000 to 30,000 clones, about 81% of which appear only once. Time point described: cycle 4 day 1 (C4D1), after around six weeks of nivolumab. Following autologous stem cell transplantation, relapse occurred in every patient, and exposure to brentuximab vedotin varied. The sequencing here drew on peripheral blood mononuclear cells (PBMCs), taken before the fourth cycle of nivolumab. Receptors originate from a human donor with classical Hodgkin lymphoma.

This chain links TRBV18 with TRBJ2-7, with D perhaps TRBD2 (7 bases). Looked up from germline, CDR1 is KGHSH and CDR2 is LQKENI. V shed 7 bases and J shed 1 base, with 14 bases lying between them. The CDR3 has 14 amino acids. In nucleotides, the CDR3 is TGTGCCAGCTTAATAGGGGGAGGGTCCTACGAGCAGTACTTC. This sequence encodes CASLIGGGSYEQYF.

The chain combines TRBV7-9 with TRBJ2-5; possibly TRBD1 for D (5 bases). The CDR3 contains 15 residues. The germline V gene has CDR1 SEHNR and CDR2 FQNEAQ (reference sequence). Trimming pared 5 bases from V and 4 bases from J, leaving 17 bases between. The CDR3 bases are TGTGCCAGCAGCCCGAAGCGCAGGGTCGGAGAGACCCAGTACTTC. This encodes CASSPKRRVGETQYF.

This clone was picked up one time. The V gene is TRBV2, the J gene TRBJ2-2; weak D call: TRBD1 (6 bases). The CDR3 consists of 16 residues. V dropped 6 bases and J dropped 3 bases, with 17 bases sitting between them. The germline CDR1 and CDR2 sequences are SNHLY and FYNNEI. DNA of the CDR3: TGTGCCAGCAGGCAACAGGGTGCCGCGTACACCGGGGAGCTGTTTTTT. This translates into CASRQQGAAYTGELFF. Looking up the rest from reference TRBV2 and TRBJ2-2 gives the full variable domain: EPEVTQTPSHQVTQMGQEVILRCVPISNHLYFYWYRQILGQKVEFLVSFYNNEISEKSEIFDDQFSVERPDGSNFTLKIRSTKLEDSAMYFCASRQQGAAYTGELFFGEGSRLTVL.

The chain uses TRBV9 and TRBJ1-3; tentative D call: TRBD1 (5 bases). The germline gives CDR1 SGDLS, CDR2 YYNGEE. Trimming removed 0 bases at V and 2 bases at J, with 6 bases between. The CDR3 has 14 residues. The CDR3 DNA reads TGTGCCAGCAGCGTAGCCAGGGCTGGAAACACCATATATTTT. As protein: CASSVARAGNTIYF.

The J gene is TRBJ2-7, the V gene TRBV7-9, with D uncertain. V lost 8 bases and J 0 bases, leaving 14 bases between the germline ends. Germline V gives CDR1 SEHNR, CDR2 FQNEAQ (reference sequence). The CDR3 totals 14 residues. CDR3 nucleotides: TGTGCCAGCGAAGCAATCGGCGGCTCCTACGAGCAGTACTTC. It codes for CASEAIGGSYEQYF.

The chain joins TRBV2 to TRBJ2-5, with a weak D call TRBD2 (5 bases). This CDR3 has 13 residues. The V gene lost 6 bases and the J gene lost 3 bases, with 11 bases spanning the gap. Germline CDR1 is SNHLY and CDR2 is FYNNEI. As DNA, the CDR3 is TGTGCCAGCAGATGGGAGCGAGAAGAGACCCAGTACTTC. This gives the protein CASRWEREETQYF.

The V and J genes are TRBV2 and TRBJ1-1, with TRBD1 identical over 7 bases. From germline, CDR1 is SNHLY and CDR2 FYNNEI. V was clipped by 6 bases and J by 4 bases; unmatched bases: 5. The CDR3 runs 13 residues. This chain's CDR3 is CASSTGVSTEAFF. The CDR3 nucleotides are TGTGCCAGCAGCACAGGGGTTTCCACTGAAGCTTTCTTT.

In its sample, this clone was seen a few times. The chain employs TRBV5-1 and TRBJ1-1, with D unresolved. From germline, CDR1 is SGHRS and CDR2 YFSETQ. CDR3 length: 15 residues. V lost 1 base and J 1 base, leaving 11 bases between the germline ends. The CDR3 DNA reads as TGCGCCAGCAGCTTGCTAAGTTCCACGAACACTGAAGCTTTCTTT. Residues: CASSLLSSTNTEAFF.

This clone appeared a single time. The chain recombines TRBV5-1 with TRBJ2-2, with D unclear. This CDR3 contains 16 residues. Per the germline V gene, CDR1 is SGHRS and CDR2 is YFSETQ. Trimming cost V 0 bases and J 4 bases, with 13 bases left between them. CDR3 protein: CASSLDLRLSTGELFF. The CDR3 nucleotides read TGCGCCAGCAGCTTGGATCTGCGTTTAAGCACCGGGGAGCTGTTTTTT.

The CDR3, as DNA: TGCGCCAGCAGCCCGTCAGGGCTGGGGGAAAAACTGTTTTTT. It specifies CASSPSGLGEKLFF. The J gene is TRBJ1-4, the V gene TRBV4-3; the D gene is possibly TRBD1 (5 bases). The CDR3 has 14 residues. Germline loops: CDR1 LGHNA, CDR2 YSLEER. Trimming removed 4 bases from V and 8 bases from J, with 14 bases in between.

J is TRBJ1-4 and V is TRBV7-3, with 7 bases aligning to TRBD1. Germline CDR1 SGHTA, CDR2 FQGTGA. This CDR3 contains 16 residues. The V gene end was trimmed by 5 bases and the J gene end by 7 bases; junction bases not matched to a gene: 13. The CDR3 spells CASSTLSGGGGEKLFF. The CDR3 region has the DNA TGTGCCAGCAGCACCTTATCAGGGGGAGGAGGTGAAAAACTGTTTTTT. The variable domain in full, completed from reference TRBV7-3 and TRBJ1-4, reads GAGVSQTPSNKVTEKGKYVELRCDPISGHTALYWYRQSLGQGPEFLIYFQGTGAADDSGLPNDRFFAVRPEGSVSTLKIQRTERGDSAVYLCASSTLSGGGGEKLFFGSGTQLSVL.

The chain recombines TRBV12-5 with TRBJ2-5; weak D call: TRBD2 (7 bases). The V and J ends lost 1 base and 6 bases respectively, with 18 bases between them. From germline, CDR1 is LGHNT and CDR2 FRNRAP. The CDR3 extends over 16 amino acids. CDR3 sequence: CASGLGPGAGGKTQYF. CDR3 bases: TGTGCTAGTGGTTTGGGACCAGGGGCCGGGGGGAAGACCCAGTACTTC. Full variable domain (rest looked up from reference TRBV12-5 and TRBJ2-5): DARVTQTPRHKVTEMGQEVTMRCQPILGHNTVFWYRQTMMQGLELLAYFRNRAPLDDSGMPKDRFSAEMPDATLATLKIQPSEPRDSAVYFCASGLGPGAGGKTQYFGPGTRLLVL.

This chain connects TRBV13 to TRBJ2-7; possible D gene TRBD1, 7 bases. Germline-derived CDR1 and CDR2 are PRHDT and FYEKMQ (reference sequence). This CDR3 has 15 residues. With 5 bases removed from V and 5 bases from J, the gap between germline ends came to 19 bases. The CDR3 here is CASSPGGGTPNEQYF. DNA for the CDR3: TGTGCCAGCAGCCCAGGGGGAGGAACCCCTAACGAGCAGTACTTC.

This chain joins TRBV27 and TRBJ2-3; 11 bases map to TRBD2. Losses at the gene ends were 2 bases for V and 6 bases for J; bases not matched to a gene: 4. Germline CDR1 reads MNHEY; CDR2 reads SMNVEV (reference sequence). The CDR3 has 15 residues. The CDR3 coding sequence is TGTGCCAGCAGTTTAATAGCGGGGGGGAGGGATACGCAGTATTTT. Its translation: CASSLIAGGRDTQYF.

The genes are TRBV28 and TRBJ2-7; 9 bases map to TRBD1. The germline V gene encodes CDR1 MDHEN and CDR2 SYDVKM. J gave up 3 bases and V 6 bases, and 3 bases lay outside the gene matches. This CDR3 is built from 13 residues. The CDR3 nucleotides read TGTGCCAGCAGCCCGACAGGGGGCTACGAGCAGTACTTC. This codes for CASSPTGGYEQYF.

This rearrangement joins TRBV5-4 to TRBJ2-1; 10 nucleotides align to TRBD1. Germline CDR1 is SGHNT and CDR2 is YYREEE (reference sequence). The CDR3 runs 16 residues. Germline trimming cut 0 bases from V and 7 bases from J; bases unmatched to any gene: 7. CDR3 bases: TGTGCCAGCAGCTTGGCCGGACAGGGGGGTAGGAATGAGCAGTTCTTC. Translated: CASSLAGQGGRNEQFF.

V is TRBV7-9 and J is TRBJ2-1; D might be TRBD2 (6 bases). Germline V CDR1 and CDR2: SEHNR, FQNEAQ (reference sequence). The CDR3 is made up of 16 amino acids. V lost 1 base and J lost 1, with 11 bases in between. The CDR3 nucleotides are TGTGCCAGCAGCTTAGGGCTCGCGGGGTCCTACAATGAGCAGTTCTTC. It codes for CASSLGLAGSYNEQFF.

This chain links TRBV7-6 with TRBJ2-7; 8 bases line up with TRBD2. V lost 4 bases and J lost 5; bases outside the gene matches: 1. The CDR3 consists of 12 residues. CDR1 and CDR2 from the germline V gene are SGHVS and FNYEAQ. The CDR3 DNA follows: TGTGCCAGCAGCTCGGGGGGGGACGAGCAGTACTTC. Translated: CASSSGGDEQYF. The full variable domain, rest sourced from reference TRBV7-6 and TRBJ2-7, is GAGVSQSPRYKVTKRGQDVALRCDPISGHVSLYWYRQALGQGPEFLTYFNYEAQQDKSGLPNDRFSAERPEGSISTLTIQRTEQRDSAMYRCASSSGGDEQYFGPGTRLTVT.

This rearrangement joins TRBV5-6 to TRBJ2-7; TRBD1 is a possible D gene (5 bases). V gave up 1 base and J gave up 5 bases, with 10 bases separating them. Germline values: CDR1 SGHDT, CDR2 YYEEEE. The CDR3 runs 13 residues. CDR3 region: CASSLPGMNEQYF. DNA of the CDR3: TGTGCCAGCAGCTTGCCAGGGATGAACGAGCAGTACTTC.

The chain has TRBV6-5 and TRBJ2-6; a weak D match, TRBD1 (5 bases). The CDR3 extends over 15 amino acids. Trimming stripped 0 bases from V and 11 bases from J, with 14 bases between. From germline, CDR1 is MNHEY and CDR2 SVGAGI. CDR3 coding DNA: TGTGCCAGCAGTTACTCTGCGGACATCGCTGACGTCCTGACTTTC. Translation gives CASSYSADIADVLTF.

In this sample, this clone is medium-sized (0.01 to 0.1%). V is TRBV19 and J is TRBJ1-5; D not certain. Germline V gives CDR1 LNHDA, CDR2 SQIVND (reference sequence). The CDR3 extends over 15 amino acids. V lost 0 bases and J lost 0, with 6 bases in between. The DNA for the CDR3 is TGTGCCAGTAGTATAGATCGGTATAGCAATCAGCCCCAGCATTTT. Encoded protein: CASSIDRYSNQPQHF.

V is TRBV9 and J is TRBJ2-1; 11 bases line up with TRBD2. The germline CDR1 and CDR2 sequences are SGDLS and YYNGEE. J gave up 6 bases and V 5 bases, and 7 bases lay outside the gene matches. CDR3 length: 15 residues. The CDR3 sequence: CASSELAGAPNEQFF. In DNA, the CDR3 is TGTGCCAGCAGTGAACTAGCGGGAGCACCCAATGAGCAGTTCTTC.

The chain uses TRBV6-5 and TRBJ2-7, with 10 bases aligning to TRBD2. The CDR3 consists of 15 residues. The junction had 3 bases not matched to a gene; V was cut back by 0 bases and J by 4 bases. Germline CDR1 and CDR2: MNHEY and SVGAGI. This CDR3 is CASSYSTSGTYEQYF. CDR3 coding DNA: TGTGCCAGCAGTTACTCCACTAGCGGGACTTACGAGCAGTACTTC.

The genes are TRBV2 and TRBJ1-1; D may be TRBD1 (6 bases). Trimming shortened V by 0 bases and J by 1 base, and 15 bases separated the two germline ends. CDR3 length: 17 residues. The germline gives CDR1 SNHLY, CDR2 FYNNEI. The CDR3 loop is CASSEASTGRGNTEAFF. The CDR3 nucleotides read TGTGCCAGCAGTGAAGCGTCGACAGGCAGGGGGAACACTGAAGCTTTCTTT.

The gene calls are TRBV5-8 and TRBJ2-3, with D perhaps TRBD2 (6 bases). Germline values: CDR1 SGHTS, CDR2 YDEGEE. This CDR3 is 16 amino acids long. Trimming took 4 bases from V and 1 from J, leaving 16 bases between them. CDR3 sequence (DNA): TGTGCCAGCAGCGGGGGATCCGGCGGGGGCACAGATACGCAGTATTTT. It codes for CASSGGSGGGTDTQYF.